This T cell receptor (beta chain) was obtained from a study of T cell responses to AZD1222 COVID-19 vaccine. This clone has only a few counts. Using immunoSEQ multiplex PCR, the repertoire was profiled, and TCRdb retains in-frame clones only, with some absent. The data show around 130,000 clones, approximately 91% seen once. This receptor was identified in an adult who received the AZD1222 COVID-19 vaccine. The input for sequencing was peripheral blood, taken 28 days after the second AZD1222 dose.

The chain's CDR3 is CASSRRDRGIYGYTF. The DNA of the CDR3 is TGTGCCAGCAGCCGCCGGGACAGGGGAATCTATGGCTACACCTTC. The gene calls are TRBV2 and TRBJ1-2, with 10 bases that match TRBD1. Germline CDR1 is SNHLY and CDR2 is FYNNEI. Trimming took 6 bases from V and 4 from J; bases not matched to a gene: 8. The CDR3 contains 15 residues.